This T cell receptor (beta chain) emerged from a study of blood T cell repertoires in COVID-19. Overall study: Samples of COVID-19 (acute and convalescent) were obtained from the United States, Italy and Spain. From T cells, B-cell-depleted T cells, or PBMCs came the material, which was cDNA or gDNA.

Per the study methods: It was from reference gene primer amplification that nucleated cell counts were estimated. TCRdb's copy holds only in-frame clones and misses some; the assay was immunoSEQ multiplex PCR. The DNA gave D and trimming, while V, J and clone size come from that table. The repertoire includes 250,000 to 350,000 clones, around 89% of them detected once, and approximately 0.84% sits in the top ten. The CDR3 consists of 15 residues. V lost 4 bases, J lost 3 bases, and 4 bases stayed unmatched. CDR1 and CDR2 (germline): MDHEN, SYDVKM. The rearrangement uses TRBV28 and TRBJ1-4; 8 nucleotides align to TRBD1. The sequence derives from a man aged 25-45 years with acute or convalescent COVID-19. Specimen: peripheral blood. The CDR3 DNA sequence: TGTGCCAGCAGTTCCAGGACAGGGTCTAATGAAAAACTGTTTTTT. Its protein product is CASSSRTGSNEKLFF.